Given below is one T cell receptor (beta chain) in context. These data belong to a study of blood T cell repertoires in COVID-19. Sequencing was performed with immunoSEQ multiplex PCR; in TCRdb, only in-frame clones are kept and a portion is missing. The sample consists of 150,000 to 170,000 clones, about 89% of them appearing once. Trimming cost V 4 bases and J 0 bases; bases outside gene matches: 3. Germline CDR1 and CDR2: LNHDA and SQIVND (reference sequence). CDR3 length: 15 residues. Sequencing was performed on peripheral blood. The sequence was obtained from a man between 45 and 60 years old with acute or convalescent COVID-19. The chain links TRBV19 to TRBJ1-5, with 7 bases that match TRBD1. CDR3 protein: CASSKTGYSNQPQHF. The CDR3 coding sequence is TGTGCCAGTAGTAAGACAGGGTATAGCAATCAGCCCCAGCATTTT.